This paragraph covers one T cell receptor beta chain sequence. Its antigen remains unknown. The sample comes from a study of beta chain features in type 1 diabetes. Study-wide findings and caveats: Type 1 diabetes patients had TCRB CDR3s that were shorter (moderately but significantly so) in all four CD4+ subsets.

The junction had 6 bases not matched to a gene; V was cut back by 0 bases and J by 4 bases. Germline V gives CDR1 SGHNT, CDR2 YYREEE (reference sequence). The CDR3 is 15 amino acids. All of the isolated RNA was reverse transcribed, so expressed TCRB transcripts were sequenced. Profiled with immunoSEQ multiplex PCR; TCRdb holds only in-frame clones, not every one. The sample lists fewer than 55,000 clones, roughly 40% occurring once. The V gene is TRBV5-4, the J gene TRBJ2-7; 8 positions match TRBD2. This TCR was recovered from a man aged 30-40 years with type 1 diabetes. The sequenced material came from Tregs from blood. CDR3: CASSLEKTSGYEQYF. The CDR3 nucleotides are TGTGCCAGCAGCTTGGAAAAAACTAGCGGATACGAGCAGTACTTC.